This record concerns one TCR beta chain sequence. Its antigen is not identified. With a J-beta primer mix and a sample-barcoded 5' primer, a second PCR ran about 7 to 12 cycles. TCRdb re-derived calls from the 5' RACE reads in MiXCR, one entry per CDR3 protein. The table records about 670,000 distinct CDR3 sequences, 52% of them present only once. The germline gives CDR1 SGHTA, CDR2 FQGNSA. The CDR3 length is 16 residues. This sample is drawn from a study of blood T cells in healthy people across ages. The study, taken as a whole, reports: Because sorting was not performed, PBMCs prevented conclusive naive versus antigen-experienced comparison.

What was sequenced was blood. The sequence was obtained from a woman over 75 in good health. The chain recombines TRBV7-2 with TRBJ2-1; a weak D match, TRBD1 (5 bases). The J call may not be correct, given that the DNA end is closer to TRBJ2-7. This CDR3 is CASSSIRQSSYNEQYF. CDR3 in DNA: TGTGCCAGCAGCTCCATCCGACAGAGCTCCTACAATGAGCAGTACTTC.